The source of this TCR beta chain is a study of blood T cell repertoires in COVID-19. The CDR3 consists of 14 residues. V shed 6 bases and J 5 bases; nucleotides not matched to a gene: 7. The germline V gene has CDR1 SGHRS and CDR2 YFSETQ. TCRdb keeps only in-frame clones here, not all; method: immunoSEQ multiplex PCR. The sample includes about 80,000 clones, around 83% of them seen just once. Sequencing was done on a sample of peripheral blood. This receptor was taken from a human donor in a cohort sampled during active COVID-19. The gene calls are TRBV5-1 and TRBJ1-4, with TRBD1 identical over 7 bases. CDR3 nucleotide sequence: TGCGCCAGCACCCAGGGACAGATAAATGAAAAACTGTTTTTT. Encoded protein: CASTQGQINEKLFF.